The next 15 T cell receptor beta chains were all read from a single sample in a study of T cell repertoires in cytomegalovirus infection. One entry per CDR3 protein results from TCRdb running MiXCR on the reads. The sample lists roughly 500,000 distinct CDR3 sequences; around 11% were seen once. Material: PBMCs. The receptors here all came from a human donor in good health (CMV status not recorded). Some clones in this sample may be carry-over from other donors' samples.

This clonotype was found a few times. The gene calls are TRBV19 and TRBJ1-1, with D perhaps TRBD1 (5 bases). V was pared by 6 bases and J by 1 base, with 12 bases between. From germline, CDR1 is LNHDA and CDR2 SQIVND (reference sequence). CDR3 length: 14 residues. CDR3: CASRTGLSNTEAFF. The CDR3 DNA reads TGTGCCAGTAGGACGGGACTGTCGAACACTGAAGCTTTCTTT.

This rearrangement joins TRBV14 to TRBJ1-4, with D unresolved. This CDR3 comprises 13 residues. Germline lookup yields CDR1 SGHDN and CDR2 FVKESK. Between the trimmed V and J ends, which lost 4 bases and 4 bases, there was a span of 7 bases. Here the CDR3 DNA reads TGTGCCAGCAGCCGGAACAGTAATGAAAAACTGTTTTTT. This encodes CASSRNSNEKLFF.

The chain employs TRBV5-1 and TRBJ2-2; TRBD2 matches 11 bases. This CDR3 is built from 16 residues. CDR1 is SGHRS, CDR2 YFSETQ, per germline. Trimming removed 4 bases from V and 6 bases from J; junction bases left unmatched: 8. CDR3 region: CASSEGTSGYSGELFF. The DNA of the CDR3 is TGCGCCAGCAGCGAGGGGACTAGCGGTTATTCCGGGGAGCTGTTTTTT.

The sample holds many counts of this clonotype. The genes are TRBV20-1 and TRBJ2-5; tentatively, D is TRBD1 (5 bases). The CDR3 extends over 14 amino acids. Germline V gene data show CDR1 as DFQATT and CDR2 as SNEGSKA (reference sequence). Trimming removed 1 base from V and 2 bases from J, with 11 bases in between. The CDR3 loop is CSARATVLQETQYF. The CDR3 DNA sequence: TGCAGTGCTAGAGCGACAGTTTTACAAGAGACCCAGTACTTC.

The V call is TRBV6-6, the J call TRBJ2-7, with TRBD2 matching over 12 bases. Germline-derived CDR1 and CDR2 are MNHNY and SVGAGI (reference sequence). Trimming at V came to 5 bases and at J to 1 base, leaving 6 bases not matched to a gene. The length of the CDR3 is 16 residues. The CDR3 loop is CASSRRTSGISYEQYF. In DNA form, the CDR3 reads TGTGCCAGCAGTCGGCGGACTAGCGGGATATCCTACGAGCAGTACTTC.

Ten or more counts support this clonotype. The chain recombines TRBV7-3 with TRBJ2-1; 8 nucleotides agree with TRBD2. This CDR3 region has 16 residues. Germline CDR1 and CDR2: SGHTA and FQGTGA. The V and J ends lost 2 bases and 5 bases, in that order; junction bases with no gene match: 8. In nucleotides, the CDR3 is TGTGCCAGCAGCTTAGGGTTCGGGAGGGAACACAATGAGCAGTTCTTC. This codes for CASSLGFGREHNEQFF.

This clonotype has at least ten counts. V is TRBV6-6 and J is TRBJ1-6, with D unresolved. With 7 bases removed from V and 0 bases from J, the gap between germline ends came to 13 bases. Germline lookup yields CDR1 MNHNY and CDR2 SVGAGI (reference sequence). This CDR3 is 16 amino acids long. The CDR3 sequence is CASIGEASSYNSPLHF. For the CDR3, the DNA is TGTGCCAGCATCGGGGAGGCAAGCTCCTATAATTCACCCCTCCACTTT.

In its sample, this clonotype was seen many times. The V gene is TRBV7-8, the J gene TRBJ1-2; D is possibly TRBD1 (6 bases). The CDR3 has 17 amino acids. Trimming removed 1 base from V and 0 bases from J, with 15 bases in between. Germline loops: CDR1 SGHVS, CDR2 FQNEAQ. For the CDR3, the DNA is TGTGCCAGCAGCTTAGATTTCTCAGGGGTTTCTAACTATGGCTACACCTTC. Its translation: CASSLDFSGVSNYGYTF.

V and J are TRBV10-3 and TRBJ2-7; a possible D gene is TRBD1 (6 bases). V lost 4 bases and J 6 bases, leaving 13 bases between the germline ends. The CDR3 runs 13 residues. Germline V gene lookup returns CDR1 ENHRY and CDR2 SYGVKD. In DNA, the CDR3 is TGTGCCATCAGTGCGAGGGGGTTCGGCGAGCAGTACTTC. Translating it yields CAISARGFGEQYF.

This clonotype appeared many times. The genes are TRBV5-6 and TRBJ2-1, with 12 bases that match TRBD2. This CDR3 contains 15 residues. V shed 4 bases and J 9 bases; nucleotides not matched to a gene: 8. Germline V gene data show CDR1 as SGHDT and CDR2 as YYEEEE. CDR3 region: CASSGGLAGLVEQFF. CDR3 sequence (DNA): TGTGCCAGCAGCGGGGGACTAGCGGGCCTTGTTGAGCAGTTCTTC.

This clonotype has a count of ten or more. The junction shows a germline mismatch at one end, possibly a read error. CDR3 DNA sequence: TGCGCCAGCAGCCTTGGGACAGGGGGCAATGAGCAGTTCTTC. It yields the protein CASSLGTGGNEQFF. This chain links TRBV7-3 with TRBJ2-1, with 11 bases fitting TRBD1. This CDR3 is 14 amino acids long. Germline V gives CDR1 SGHTA, CDR2 FQGTGA.

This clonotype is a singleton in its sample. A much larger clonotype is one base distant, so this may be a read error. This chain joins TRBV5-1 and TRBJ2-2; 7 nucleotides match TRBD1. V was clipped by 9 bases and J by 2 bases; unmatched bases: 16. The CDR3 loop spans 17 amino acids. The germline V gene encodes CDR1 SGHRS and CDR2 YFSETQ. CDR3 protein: CATMAQRDSLNTGELFF. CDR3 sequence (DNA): TGCGCCACCATGGCCCAACGGGACAGCCTTAACACCGGGGAGCTGTTTTTT.

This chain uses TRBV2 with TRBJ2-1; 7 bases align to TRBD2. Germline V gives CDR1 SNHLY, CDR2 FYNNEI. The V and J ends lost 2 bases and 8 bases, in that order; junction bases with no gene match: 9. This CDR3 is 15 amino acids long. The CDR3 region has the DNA TGTGCCAGCAGTGAAAGTGGGAGGGGAGGGCATGAGCAGTTCTTC. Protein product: CASSESGRGGHEQFF.

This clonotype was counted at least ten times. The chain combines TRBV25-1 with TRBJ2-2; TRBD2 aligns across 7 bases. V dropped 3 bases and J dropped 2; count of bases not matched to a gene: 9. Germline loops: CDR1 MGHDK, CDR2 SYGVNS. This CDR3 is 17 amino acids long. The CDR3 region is CASSDHPGGSNTGELFF. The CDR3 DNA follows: TGTGCCAGCAGTGACCACCCGGGCGGGAGCAACACCGGGGAGCTGTTTTTT.

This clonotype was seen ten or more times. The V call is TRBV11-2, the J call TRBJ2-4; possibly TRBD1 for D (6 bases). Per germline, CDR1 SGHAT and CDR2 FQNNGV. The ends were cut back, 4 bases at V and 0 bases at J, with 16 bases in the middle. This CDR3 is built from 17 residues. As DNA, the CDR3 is TGTGCCAGCAGCTCCGTAAAGGGGGATGCAGCCAAAAACATTCAGTACTTC. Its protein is CASSSVKGDAAKNIQYF.